Below are 3 T cell receptor beta chains sequenced from a single sample in a study of shared clonotypes between healthy human individuals. Profiling relied on immunoSEQ multiplex PCR, and the TCRdb table lists in-frame clones only, not all of them. This table has roughly 1 million clones, approximately 68% appearing once. Sequenced material: memory CD4+ T cells sorted from blood. Regarding subset: CD45RA-negative fraction. These receptors came from a young man in good health.

In its sample, this clone was seen a few times. V usage is TRBV28 and J usage is TRBJ1-2, with 8 bases fitting TRBD1. This CDR3 comprises 16 residues. CDR1 and CDR2 from the germline V gene are MDHEN and SYDVKM. The ends lost 6 bases at V and 4 bases at J; junction bases unmatched: 13. The DNA of the CDR3 is TGTGCCAGCAGCCCATCGCCGGGACAGGAGTCCTATGGCTACACCTTC. As protein: CASSPSPGQESYGYTF.

The genes are TRBV21-1 and TRBJ2-2; TRBD2 is taken as the D call from the table, unchecked against the DNA. TRBV21-1 is assigned pseudogene status. This CDR3 region has 17 residues. DNA for the CDR3: TGTGCCAGCAGCGGCGGGGGAGCGGGGGATAACACCGGGGAGCTGTTTTTT. Its translation is CASSGGGAGDNTGELFF.

The genes are TRBV6-1 and TRBJ2-7, with 12 bases aligning to TRBD2. J lost 2 bases, V lost 6 bases, and 5 bases had no gene match. The CDR3 consists of 15 residues. Germline V gene lookup returns CDR1 MNHNS and CDR2 SASEGT. The CDR3 is CASRDTSGRTYEQYF. The CDR3 DNA sequence: TGTGCCAGCAGGGACACTAGCGGGAGGACCTACGAGCAGTACTTC.